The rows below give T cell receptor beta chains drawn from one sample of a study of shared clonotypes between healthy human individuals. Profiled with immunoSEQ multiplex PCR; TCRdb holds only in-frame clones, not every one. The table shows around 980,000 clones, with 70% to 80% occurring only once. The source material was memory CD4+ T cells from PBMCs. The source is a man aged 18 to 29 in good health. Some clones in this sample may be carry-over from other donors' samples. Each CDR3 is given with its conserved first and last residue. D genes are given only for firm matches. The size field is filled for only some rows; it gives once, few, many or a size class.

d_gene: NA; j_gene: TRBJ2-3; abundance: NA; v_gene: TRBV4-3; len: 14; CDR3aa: CASSHDGATDTQYF; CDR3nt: TGCGCCAGCAGCCATGACGGAGCCACAGATACGCAGTATTTT
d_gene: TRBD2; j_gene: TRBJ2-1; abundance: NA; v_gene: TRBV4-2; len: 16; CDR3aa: CASSQDGVGGYNEQFF; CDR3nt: TGTGCCAGCAGCCAAGATGGGGTGGGAGGGTACAATGAGCAGTTCTTC
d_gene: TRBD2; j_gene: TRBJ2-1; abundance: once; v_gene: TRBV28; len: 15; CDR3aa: CASSLRGAGAGEQFF; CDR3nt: TGTGCCAGCAGTTTAAGAGGAGCGGGAGCAGGTGAGCAGTTCTTC
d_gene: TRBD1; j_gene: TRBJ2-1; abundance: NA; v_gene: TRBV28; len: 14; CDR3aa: CASSRQGSLNEQFF; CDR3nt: TGTGCCAGCAGTAGACAGGGGAGTTTAAATGAGCAGTTCTTC
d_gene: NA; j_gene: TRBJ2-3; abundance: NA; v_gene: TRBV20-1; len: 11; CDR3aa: CSAQTTDTQYF; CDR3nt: TGCAGTGCCCAGACCACAGATACGCAGTATTTT
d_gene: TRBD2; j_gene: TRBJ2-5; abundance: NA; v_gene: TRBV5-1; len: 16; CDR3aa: CASSFTSGRAGETQYF; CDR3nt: TGCGCCAGCAGCTTTACTAGCGGGAGGGCCGGGGAGACCCAGTACTTC
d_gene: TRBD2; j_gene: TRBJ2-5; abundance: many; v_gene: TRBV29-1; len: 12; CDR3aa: CSVGLAGETQYF; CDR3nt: TGCAGCGTGGGACTAGCGGGTGAGACCCAGTACTTC
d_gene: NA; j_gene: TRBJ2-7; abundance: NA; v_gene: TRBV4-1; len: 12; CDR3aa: CASSPGSYEQYF; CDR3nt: TGCGCCAGCAGCCCCGGCAGCTACGAGCAGTACTTC
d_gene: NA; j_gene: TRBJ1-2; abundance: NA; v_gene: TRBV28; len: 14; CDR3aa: CASSLSGGVGGYTF; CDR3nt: TGTGCCAGCAGTTTATCGGGGGGAGTTGGTGGCTACACCTTC
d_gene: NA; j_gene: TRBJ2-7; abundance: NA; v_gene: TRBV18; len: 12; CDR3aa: CASSPERHEQYF; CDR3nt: TGTGCCAGCTCACCGGAAAGGCACGAGCAGTACTTC
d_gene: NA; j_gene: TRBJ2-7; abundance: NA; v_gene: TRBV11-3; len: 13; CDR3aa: CASSSTNSYEQYF; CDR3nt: TGTGCCAGCAGCTCGACTAACTCCTACGAGCAGTACTTC
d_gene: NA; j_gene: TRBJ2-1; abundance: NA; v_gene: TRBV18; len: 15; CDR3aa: CASSPLHRADNEQFF; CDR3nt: TGTGCCAGCTCACCACTCCACAGGGCCGACAATGAGCAGTTCTTC
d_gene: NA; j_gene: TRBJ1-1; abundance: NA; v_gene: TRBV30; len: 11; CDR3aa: CAWRTFRGTFF; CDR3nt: TGTGCCTGGAGAACCTTCAGGGGAACTTTCTTT
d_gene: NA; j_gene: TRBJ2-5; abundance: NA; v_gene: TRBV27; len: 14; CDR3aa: CASSPGSRGETQYF; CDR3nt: TGTGCCAGCAGCCCTGGATCAAGAGGGGAGACCCAGTACTTC
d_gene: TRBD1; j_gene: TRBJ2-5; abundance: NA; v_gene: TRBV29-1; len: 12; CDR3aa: CSGMTGTETQYF; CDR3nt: TGCAGCGGGATGACAGGGACAGAGACCCAGTACTTC
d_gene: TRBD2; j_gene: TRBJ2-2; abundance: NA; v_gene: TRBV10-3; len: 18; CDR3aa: CAISEITGRLAGTGELFF; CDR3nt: TGTGCCATCAGTGAGATTACGGGCAGGCTAGCGGGAACCGGGGAGCTGTTTTTT
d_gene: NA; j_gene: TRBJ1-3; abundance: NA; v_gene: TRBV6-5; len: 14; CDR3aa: CASRELTGKNTIYF; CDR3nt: TGTGCCAGCAGGGAACTGACAGGTAAAAACACCATATATTTT
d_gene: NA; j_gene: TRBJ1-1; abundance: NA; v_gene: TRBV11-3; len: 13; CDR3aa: CASSDTGGTEAFF; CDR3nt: TGTGCCAGCAGCGACACGGGGGGCACTGAAGCTTTCTTT
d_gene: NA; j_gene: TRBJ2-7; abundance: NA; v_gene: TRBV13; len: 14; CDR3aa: CASGKETHSYEQYF; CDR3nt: TGTGCCAGCGGTAAGGAGACCCACTCCTACGAGCAGTACTTC
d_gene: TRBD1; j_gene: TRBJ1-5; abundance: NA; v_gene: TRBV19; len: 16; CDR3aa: CASSIGAGGRNQPQHF; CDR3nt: TGTGCCAGTAGTATAGGGGCAGGGGGCCGCAATCAGCCCCAGCATTTT
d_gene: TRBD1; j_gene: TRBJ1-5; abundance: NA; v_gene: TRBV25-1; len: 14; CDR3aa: CASRSTGENQPQHF; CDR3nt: TGTGCCAGCAGGTCGACAGGGGAAAATCAGCCCCAGCATTTT
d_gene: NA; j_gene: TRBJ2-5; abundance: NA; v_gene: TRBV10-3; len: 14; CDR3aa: CAISDNTRGGAQYF; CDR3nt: TGTGCCATCAGTGACAACACTAGAGGCGGGGCCCAGTACTTC
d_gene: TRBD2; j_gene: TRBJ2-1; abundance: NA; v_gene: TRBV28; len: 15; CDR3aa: CASSLWGGRGNEQFF; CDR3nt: TGTGCCAGCAGTTTATGGGGCGGGAGGGGCAATGAGCAGTTCTTC
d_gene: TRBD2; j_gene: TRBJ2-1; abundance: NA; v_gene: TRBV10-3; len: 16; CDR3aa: CAISASAGGLKIEQFF; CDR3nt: TGTGCCATCAGTGCGTCAGCGGGAGGGCTGAAGATTGAGCAGTTCTTC
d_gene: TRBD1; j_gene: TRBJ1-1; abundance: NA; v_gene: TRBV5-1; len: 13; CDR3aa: CASSVGQRSEAFF; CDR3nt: TGCGCCAGCAGCGTGGGACAGCGGAGTGAAGCTTTCTTT
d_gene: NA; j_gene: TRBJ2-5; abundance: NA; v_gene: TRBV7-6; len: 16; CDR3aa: CASSTGPDRSSETQYF; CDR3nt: TGTGCCAGCAGCACAGGCCCGGACAGATCGTCCGAGACCCAGTACTTC
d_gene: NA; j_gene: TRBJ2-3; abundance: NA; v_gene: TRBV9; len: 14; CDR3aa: CASSVAAGLDTQYF; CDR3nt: TGTGCCAGCAGCGTAGCGGCGGGATTAGATACGCAGTATTTT